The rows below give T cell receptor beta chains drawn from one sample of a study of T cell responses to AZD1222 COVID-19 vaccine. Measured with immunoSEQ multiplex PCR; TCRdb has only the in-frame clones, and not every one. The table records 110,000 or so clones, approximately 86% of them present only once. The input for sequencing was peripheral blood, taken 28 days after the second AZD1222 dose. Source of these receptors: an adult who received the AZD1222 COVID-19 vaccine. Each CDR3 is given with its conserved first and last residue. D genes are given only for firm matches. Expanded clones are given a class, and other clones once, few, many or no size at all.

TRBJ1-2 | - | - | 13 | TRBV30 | TGTGCCTGGACCCGGGCCTTCTCAGGAGGCTACACCTTC | CAWTRAFSGGYTF
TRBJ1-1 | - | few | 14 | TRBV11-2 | TGTGCCAGCAGCTCTTTTCTTACAGGGACTGAAGCTTTCTTT | CASSSFLTGTEAFF
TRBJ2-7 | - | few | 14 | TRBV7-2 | TGTGCCAGCAGCTTAGAAAGGGTTCTCCACGAGCAGTACTTC | CASSLERVLHEQYF
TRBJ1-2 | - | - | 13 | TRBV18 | TGTGCCAGCTCACCTAACAGGATCTGGGGCTACACCTTC | CASSPNRIWGYTF
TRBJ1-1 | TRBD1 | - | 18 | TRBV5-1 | TGCGCCAGCAGCTTGCCGCTACCAAAGGGGACAGCGAACACTGAAGCTTTCTTT | CASSLPLPKGTANTEAFF
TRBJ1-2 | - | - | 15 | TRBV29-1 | TGCAGCGTCTGGGAGCTACTAGGGCCCAACTATGGCTACACCTTC | CSVWELLGPNYGYTF
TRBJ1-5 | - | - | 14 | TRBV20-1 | TGCAGTGCTAGTACGACCCTTAGCAATCAGCCCCAGCATTTT | CSASTTLSNQPQHF
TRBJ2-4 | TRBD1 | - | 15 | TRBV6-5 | TGTGCCAGCAGTTACTCGAAGGGACAGAAAAACATTCAGTACTTC | CASSYSKGQKNIQYF
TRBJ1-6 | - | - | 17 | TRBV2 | TGTGCCAGCAGTGGAAGGCAGGTGGCCATATATAATTCACCCCTCCACTTT | CASSGRQVAIYNSPLHF
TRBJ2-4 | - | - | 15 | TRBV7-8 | TGTGCCAGCACCATTCGACCGGGGGCCGAAAACATTCAGTACTTC | CASTIRPGAENIQYF
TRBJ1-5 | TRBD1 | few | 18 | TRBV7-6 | TGTGCCAGCAGCCCCGGGACAGGGATGGATTATAGCAATCAGCCCCAGCATTTT | CASSPGTGMDYSNQPQHF
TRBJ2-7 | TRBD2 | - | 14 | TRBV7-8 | TGTGCCAGCAGCCCACGGGGGGGCGGCGGGGAGCAGTACTTC | CASSPRGGGGEQYF
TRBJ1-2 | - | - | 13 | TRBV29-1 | TGCAGCGTCGTTTCCGGGACTAACTATGGCTACACCTTC | CSVVSGTNYGYTF
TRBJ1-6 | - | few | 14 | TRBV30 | TGTGCCTGGAGTGTAGAAGTGAGGCAATCACCCCTCCACTTT | CAWSVEVRQSPLHF
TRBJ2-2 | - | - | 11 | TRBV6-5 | TGTGCCAGCACCCAGGGGGGGGAGCTGTTTTTT | CASTQGGELFF
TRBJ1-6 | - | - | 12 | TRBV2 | TGTGCCAGCAGTCCGAATAATTCACCCCTCCACTTT | CASSPNNSPLHF
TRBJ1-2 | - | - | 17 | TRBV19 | TGTGCCAGTAGTATAGATCGTTCGACAGCAACGACTTATGGCTACACCTTC | CASSIDRSTATTYGYTF